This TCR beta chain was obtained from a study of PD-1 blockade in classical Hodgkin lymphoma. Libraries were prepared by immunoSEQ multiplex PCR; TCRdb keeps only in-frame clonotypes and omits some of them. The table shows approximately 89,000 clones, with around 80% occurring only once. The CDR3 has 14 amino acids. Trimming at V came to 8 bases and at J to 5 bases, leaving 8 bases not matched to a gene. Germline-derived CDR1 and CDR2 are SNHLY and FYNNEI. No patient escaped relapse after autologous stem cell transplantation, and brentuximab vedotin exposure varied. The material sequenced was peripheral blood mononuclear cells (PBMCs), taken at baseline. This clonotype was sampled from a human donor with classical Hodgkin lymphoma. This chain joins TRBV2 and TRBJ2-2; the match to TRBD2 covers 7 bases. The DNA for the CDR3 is TGTGCCAGCTCCTGGCGGGGGATGACCGGGGAGCTGTTTTTT. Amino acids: CASSWRGMTGELFF. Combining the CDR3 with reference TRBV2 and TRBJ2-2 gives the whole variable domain EPEVTQTPSHQVTQMGQEVILRCVPISNHLYFYWYRQILGQKVEFLVSFYNNEISEKSEIFDDQFSVERPDGSNFTLKIRSTKLEDSAMYFCASSWRGMTGELFFGEGSRLTVL.